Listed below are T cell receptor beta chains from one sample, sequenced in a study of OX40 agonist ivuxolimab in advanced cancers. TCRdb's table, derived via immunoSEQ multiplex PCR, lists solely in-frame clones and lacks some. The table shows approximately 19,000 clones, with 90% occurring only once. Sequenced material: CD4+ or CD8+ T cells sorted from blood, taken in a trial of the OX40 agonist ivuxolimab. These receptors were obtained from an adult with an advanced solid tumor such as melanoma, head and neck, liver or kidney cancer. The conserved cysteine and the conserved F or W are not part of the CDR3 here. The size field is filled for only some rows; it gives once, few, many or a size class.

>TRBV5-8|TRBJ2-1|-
ASSSGQFYNEQF
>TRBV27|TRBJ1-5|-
ASRTVYSNQPQH
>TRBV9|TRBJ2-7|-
ASSVAETGPYEQY
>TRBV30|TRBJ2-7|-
AWSVTAYEQY
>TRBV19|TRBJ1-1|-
ASRGQVNTEAF
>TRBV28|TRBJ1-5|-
ASSFRDWREQPQH
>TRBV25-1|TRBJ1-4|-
ASSDLLEGWATNEKLF
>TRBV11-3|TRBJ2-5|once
ASSLGGQQGETQY
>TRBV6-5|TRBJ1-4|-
ASQGSDEKLF
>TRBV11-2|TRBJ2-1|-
ASSDRGDEQF
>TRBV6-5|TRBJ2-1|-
ASSYRNEQF
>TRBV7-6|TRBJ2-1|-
ASSLVLGGTSRYNEQF
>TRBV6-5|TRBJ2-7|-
ASRGTGNVYEQY
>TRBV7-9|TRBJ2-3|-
AGSLPSPGADTQY
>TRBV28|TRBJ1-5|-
ASSLRGQGVGQPQH
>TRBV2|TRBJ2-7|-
ASSEELTGSYEQY
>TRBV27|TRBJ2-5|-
ASIGGETQY
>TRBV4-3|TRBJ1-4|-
ASSQAIATNEKLF
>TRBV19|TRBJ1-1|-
ASSTTGWNTEAF
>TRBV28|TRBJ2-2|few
ASSLTTTPAGELF
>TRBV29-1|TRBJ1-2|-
SVDLITDYGYT
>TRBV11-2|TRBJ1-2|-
ASSSGRGEYT
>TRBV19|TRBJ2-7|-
ASSIDPVGAGKDEQY
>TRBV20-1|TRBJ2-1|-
SHSGSYEQF